Listed below are T cell receptor beta chains from one sample, sequenced in a study of blood T cells in healthy people across ages. TCRdb re-called the 5' RACE reads with MiXCR, one entry per CDR3 protein. The sample has about 640,000 distinct CDR3 sequences; under 65% are singletons. The specimen sequenced was blood. These TCRs come from a man in his 60s in good health. Both conserved end residues are part of each CDR3. A D gene is named only where the DNA matches it firmly. Part of the rows lack a size; the others show once, few, many or a class for expanded clones.

CSATLPGSRSTDTQYF | TGCAGTGCTACACTACCGGGGTCTCGGAGCACAGATACGCAGTATTTT | . | TRBV20-1 | . | TRBJ2-3
CASRTRDRNTGELFF | TGCGCCAGCAGGACACGGGACAGGAACACCGGGGAGCTGTTTTTT | TRBD1 | TRBV5-1 | . | TRBJ2-2
CASSLTGVRNEQYF | TGCGCCAGCAGCTTAACAGGGGTGCGGAACGAGCAGTACTTC | TRBD1 | TRBV5-1 | . | TRBJ2-7
CSAHPGTGAEKLFF | TGCAGTGCCCACCCCGGGACAGGGGCTGAAAAACTGTTTTTT | TRBD1 | TRBV20-1 | few | TRBJ1-4
CSVVEALVTDTQYF | TGCAGCGTCGTCGAGGCTCTAGTCACAGATACGCAGTATTTT | . | TRBV29-1 | . | TRBJ2-3
CASNTETQYF | TGTGCCAGCAATACAGAGACCCAGTACTTC | . | TRBV6-1 | few | TRBJ2-5
CAISEGGDEQYF | TGTGCCATCAGTGAAGGTGGGGACGAGCAGTACTTC | . | TRBV10-3 | . | TRBJ2-7
CASSYGSGTGAEKLFF | TGTGCCAGCAGTTACGGGTCCGGGACAGGGGCCGAAAAACTGTTTTTT | TRBD1 | TRBV6-5 | . | TRBJ1-4
CSVVGAGGTDTQYF | TGCAGCGTTGTAGGAGCGGGGGGGACAGATACGCAGTATTTT | TRBD2 | TRBV29-1 | once | TRBJ2-3
CSARSPNTEAFF | TGCAGTGCTAGAAGCCCGAACACTGAAGCTTTCTTT | . | TRBV20-1 | few | TRBJ1-1
CACTTGGGPTDTQYF | TGTGCCTGCACCACGGGGGGAGGGCCAACAGATACGCAGTATTTT | TRBD2 | TRBV7-2 | . | TRBJ2-3
CASSQGAAADYGYTF | TGCGCCAGCAGCCAGGGGGCAGCGGCTGACTATGGCTACACCTTC | . | TRBV4-1 | . | TRBJ1-2
CASSVDPSGGPKETQYF | TGTGCCAGCAGCGTAGACCCTAGCGGGGGACCGAAAGAGACCCAGTACTTC | TRBD2 | TRBV9 | . | TRBJ2-5
CASSRGQVGNSPLHF | TGCGCCAGCAGCCGAGGACAGGTCGGGAATTCACCCCTCCACTTT | TRBD1 | TRBV4-1 | . | TRBJ1-6
CATSEDSHFQPQHF | TGTGCCACCAGTGAGGACAGTCACTTTCAGCCCCAGCATTTT | . | TRBV24-1 | . | TRBJ1-5
CSARDWTGNQETQYF | TGCAGTGCTAGAGATTGGACAGGAAACCAAGAGACCCAGTACTTC | TRBD1 | TRBV20-1 | . | TRBJ2-5
CASSQHAGGHPPNDEQFF | TGTGCCAGCAGCCAACACGCCGGGGGACACCCTCCGAACGATGAGCAGTTCTTC | . | TRBV3-1 | . | TRBJ2-1
CSVEDEGQGGDNEQFF | TGCAGCGTTGAAGATGAGGGGCAGGGGGGGGACAATGAGCAGTTCTTC | . | TRBV29-1 | . | TRBJ2-1
CASSLSPQGGEIQYF | TGCGCCAGCAGCTTGTCTCCGCAGGGAGGGGAGATCCAGTACTTC | TRBD2 | TRBV5-1 | few | TRBJ2-7
CASSKFLAGGGWNEQFF | TGTGCCAGCAGTAAATTTTTAGCGGGGGGTGGCTGGAATGAGCAGTTCTTC | TRBD2 | TRBV6-1 | . | TRBJ2-1
CASMTGGNEQFF | TGTGCCAGCATGACTGGGGGCAATGAGCAGTTCTTC | . | TRBV2 | . | TRBJ2-1
CASSPLPPGEEPQYF | TGTGCCAGCAGTCCTCTCCCTCCGGGAGAGGAGCCGCAGTATTTT | . | TRBV12-3/TRBV12-4 | . | TRBJ2-3
CATSDSSGLAGITDTQYF | TGTGCCACCAGTGACTCCTCGGGACTAGCGGGAATAACAGATACGCAGTATTTT | TRBD2 | TRBV24-1 | . | TRBJ2-3
CATSARLAGGTDTQYF | TGTGCCACCAGTGCGAGGCTAGCGGGGGGAACAGATACGCAGTATTTT | TRBD2 | TRBV24-1 | . | TRBJ2-3
CASSRRQYTEAFF | TGTGCCAGCAGCCGCCGACAGTATACTGAAGCTTTCTTT | . | TRBV7-2 | . | TRBJ1-1
CASTREGWGTEAFF | TGTGCCAGCACCCGCGAAGGGTGGGGCACTGAAGCTTTCTTT | . | TRBV6-6 | once | TRBJ1-1
CASSELAGVAEVYEQYF | TGTGCCAGCAGTGAACTAGCGGGGGTAGCGGAAGTCTACGAGCAGTACTTC | TRBD2 | TRBV6-1 | . | TRBJ2-7
CAGGGTEAFF | TGTGCCGGTGGAGGGACTGAAGCTTTCTTT | . | TRBV6-1 | many | TRBJ1-1
CASSRGQVRETQYF | TGTGCCAGCAGCCGGGGACAGGTTAGAGAGACCCAGTACTTC | TRBD1 | TRBV3-1 | . | TRBJ2-5
CASSMGPEQGQWTDTRYF | TGTGCCAGTAGTATGGGACCGGAACAGGGTCAATGGACAGATACGCGGTATTTT | . | TRBV19 | . | TRBJ2-3
CASSFPGLAGASSGANVLTF | TGCGCCAGCAGCTTTCCCGGACTAGCGGGGGCCAGCTCTGGGGCCAACGTCCTGACTTTC | TRBD2 | TRBV5-1 | . | TRBJ2-6
CSARFSGANVLTF | TGCAGTGCTAGGTTCTCTGGGGCCAACGTCCTGACTTTC | . | TRBV20-1 | . | TRBJ2-6
CASSSEGVGEKLFF | TGCGCCAGCAGCTCGGAGGGGGTGGGTGAAAAACTGTTTTTT | . | TRBV5-1 | . | TRBJ1-4